This T cell receptor (beta chain) appears in the sequencing data of a study of blood T cell repertoires in COVID-19. Study-wide context: T cells, B-cell-depleted T cells, or PBMCs provided the cDNA or gDNA that served as material.

Trimming removed 3 bases at V and 0 bases at J, with 8 bases between. Looked up from germline, CDR1 is MNHEY and CDR2 is SVGEGT. This CDR3 region has 14 residues. Authors' methods: Amplification of reference gene primers provided the estimated nucleated cell counts. Repertoires were generated with immunoSEQ multiplex PCR, while TCRdb's copy carries only in-frame clones and drops some. The V and J calls and the clone size are those of that table, but D and trimming were determined from the DNA. Seen here are around 150,000 clones, 82% observed once, and the top ten hold 7%. This clone occurred a few times.

Sequenced input: peripheral blood. This receptor was identified in a woman aged 40 to 50 with COVID-19, enrolled during active disease. This sequence joins TRBV6-2 or TRBV6-3 and TRBJ1-1, with D possibly being TRBD1 (5 bases). The CDR3 DNA reads as TGTGCCAGCAGTTATAGGGGAATGAACACTGAAGCTTTCTTT. Residues: CASSYRGMNTEAFF.